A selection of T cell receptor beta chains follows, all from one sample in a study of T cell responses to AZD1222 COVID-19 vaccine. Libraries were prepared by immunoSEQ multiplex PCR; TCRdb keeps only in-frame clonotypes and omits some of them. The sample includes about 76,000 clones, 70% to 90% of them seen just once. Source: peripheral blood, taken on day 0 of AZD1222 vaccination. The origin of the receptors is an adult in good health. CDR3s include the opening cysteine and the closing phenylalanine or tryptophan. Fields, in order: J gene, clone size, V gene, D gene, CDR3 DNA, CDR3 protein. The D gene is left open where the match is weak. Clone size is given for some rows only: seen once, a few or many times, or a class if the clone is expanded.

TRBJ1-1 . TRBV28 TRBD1 TGTGCCAGCAGTGCCGGGACAGGGGGGACTGAAGCTTTCTTT CASSAGTGGTEAFF
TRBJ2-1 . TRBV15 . TGTGCCACCAGCAGAGGCCGTTTCAAGAATGAGCAGTTCTTC CATSRGRFKNEQFF
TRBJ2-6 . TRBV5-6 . TGTGCCAGCAGCCGCAAGGCCAACGTCCTGACTTTC CASSRKANVLTF
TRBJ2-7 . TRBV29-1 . TGCAGCGTTTTAACCAACAGGGTCTACGAGCAGTACTTC CSVLTNRVYEQYF
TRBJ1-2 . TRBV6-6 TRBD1 TGTGCCAGCAGCTCTCCGGCAGGGGGAGGCTACACCTTC CASSSPAGGGYTF
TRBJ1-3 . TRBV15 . TGTGCCACCAGCAGAGATCTATCAGCTGGAAACACCATATATTTT CATSRDLSAGNTIYF
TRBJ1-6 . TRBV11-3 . TGTGCCAGCAGCTTAGCGTCCTATAATTCACCCCTCCACTTT CASSLASYNSPLHF
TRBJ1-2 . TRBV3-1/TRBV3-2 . TGTGCCAGCAGCCTAGGGGCCTCCCACTATGGCTACACCTTC CASSLGASHYGYTF
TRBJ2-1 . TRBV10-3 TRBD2 TGTCTCGGGGGGGGGCCTTCTGGCAATGAGCAGTTCTTC CLGGGPSGNEQFF
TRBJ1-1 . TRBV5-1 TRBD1 TGCGCCAGCAGCCTGGGACAGGGGGCTGAAGCTTTCTTT CASSLGQGAEAFF
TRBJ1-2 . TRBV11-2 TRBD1 TGTGCCAGCAGCACCGACAGGGACCGCGGCTACACCTTC CASSTDRDRGYTF
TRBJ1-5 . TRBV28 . TGTGCCAGCACCGCACCTGAGGGGTTTCAGCCCCAGCATTTT CASTAPEGFQPQHF
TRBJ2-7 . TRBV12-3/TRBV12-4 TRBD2 TGTGCCAGCAGCGGGACTAGCGGCTACGAGCAGTACTTC CASSGTSGYEQYF
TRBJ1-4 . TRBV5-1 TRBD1 TGCGCCAGCAGCCTGACAGGGGGCATAAATGAAAAACTGTTTTTT CASSLTGGINEKLFF
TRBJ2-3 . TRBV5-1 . TGCGCCAGCAGCGGTGGACAGACTAGCACAGATACGCAGTATTTT CASSGGQTSTDTQYF
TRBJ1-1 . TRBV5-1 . TGCGCCAGCAGCATCTTGCGCGGGAACACTGAAGCTTTCTTT CASSILRGNTEAFF
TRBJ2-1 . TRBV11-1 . TGTGCCAGCAGCTTAGAGGGGGTTAGCGGTGAGCAGTTCTTC CASSLEGVSGEQFF
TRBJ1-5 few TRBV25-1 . TGTGCCAGCAGTTCGAGAGGCAATCAGCCCCAGCATTTT CASSSRGNQPQHF
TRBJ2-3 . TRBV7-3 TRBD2 TGTGCCAGCAGCTTAGACCCGGGGGGGGTCGATACGCAGTATTTT CASSLDPGGVDTQYF
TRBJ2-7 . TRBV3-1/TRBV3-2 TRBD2 TGTGCCAGCAGCCAAGGACTAGCTCCCGGATACGAGCAGTACTTC CASSQGLAPGYEQYF
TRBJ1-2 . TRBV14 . TGTGCCAGCAGCCAAGAGCCAACGTATGGCTACACCTTC CASSQEPTYGYTF
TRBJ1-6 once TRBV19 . TGTGCCAGTAGTATTTTGCAGTCCAATTCACCCCTCCACTTT CASSILQSNSPLHF
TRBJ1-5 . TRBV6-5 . TGTGCCAGCAGTTTGGATTATAGCAATCAGCCCCAGCATTTT CASSLDYSNQPQHF
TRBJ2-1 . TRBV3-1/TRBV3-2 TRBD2 TGTGCCAGCACGGGACTAGCGGGAGTTCTGAATGAGCAGTTCTTC CASTGLAGVLNEQFF
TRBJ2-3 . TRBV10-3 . TGTGCCATCCACCCCTCGGCGGCTAGCACAGATACGCAGTATTTT CAIHPSAASTDTQYF
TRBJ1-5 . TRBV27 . TGTGCCAGCAGTTTATTAGGTCAGCCCCAGCATTTT CASSLLGQPQHF
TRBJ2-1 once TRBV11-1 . TGTGCCAGCAGCTTAGGAAGGGACAATGAGCAGTTCTTC CASSLGRDNEQFF
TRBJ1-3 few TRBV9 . TGTGCCAGCAGCGTAGAAGCAGGAAACACCATATATTTT CASSVEAGNTIYF
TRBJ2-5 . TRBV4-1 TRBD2 TGCGCCAGCAGCCAAGATGCAGCGGGGTACCAAGAGACCCAGTACTTC CASSQDAAGYQETQYF
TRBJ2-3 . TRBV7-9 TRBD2 TGTGCCAGCAGCCCTACTAGCGTGACAGATACGCAGTATTTT CASSPTSVTDTQYF
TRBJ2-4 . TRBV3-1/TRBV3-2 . TGTGCCAGCAGCCCGGAATGGACAGCCAAAAACATTCAGTACTTC CASSPEWTAKNIQYF
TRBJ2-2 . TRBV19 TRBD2 TGTGCCAGTAGTATTTGGCCCGGTTCCGGGAGGGGAACCGGGGAGCTGTTTTTT CASSIWPGSGRGTGELFF
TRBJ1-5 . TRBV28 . TGTGCCAGCAGCCCTTTGGGCAGGGCTAGCAATCAGCCCCAGCATTTT CASSPLGRASNQPQHF
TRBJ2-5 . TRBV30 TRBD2 TGTGCCTGGAGTGTACGGGCGGGAGAAGAGACCCAGTACTTC CAWSVRAGEETQYF
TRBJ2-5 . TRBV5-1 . TGCGCCAGCAGCTCCCAAGAGACCCAGTACTTC CASSSQETQYF
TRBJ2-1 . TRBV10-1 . TGCGCCAGCAGTGAAAGGGTGGGGGGCCGCAATGAGCAGTTCTTC CASSERVGGRNEQFF
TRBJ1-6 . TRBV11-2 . TGTGCCAGCAGCTTAGTCCCGGGGCAGGGGAATTCACCCCTCCACTTT CASSLVPGQGNSPLHF
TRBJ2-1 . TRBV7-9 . TGTGCCAGCAGCTTTGGGACCGCGGAAGGGGAGCAGTTCTTC CASSFGTAEGEQFF
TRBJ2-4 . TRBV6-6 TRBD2 TGTGCCAGCACCAATAGCGGGGGGAACATTCAGTACTTC CASTNSGGNIQYF
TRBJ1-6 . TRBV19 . TGTGCCAGTACCAGGGCAGGGAACTCACCCCTCCACTTT CASTRAGNSPLHF
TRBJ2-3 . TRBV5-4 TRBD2 TGTGCCAGCAGCTTGGGTAGCGGGGGGTTCACAGATACGCAGTATTTT CASSLGSGGFTDTQYF
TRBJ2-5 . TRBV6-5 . TGTGCCAGCAGTCAATTAGCGGTCCAAGAGACCCAGTACTTC CASSQLAVQETQYF
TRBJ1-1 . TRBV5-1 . TGCGCCAGCAGCTTGGGGGGAGGGGTCACTGAAGCTTTCTTT CASSLGGGVTEAFF
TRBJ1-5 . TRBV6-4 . TGTGCCAGCAGCGACGGGGTAGGGGGTCAGCCCCAGCATTTT CASSDGVGGQPQHF
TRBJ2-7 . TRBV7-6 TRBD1 TGTGCCAGCAGCTTAGCGGGACAGGGGACCTACGAGCAGTACTTC CASSLAGQGTYEQYF
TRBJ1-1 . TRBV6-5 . TGTGCCAGCAGGGCGGGGGGCTGGAACACTGAAGCTTTCTTT CASRAGGWNTEAFF
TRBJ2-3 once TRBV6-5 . TGTGCCAGCAGCCAGGACATTGAGTCCACAGATACGCAGTATTTT CASSQDIESTDTQYF
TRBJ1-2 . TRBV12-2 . TGTGCAAGTCGCTTAGCGCAAGGGGTACATGGCTACACCTTC CASRLAQGVHGYTF
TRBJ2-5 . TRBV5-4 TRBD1 TGTGCCAGCAGCTCGATCCGACAGGGCGAGACCCAGTACTTC CASSSIRQGETQYF